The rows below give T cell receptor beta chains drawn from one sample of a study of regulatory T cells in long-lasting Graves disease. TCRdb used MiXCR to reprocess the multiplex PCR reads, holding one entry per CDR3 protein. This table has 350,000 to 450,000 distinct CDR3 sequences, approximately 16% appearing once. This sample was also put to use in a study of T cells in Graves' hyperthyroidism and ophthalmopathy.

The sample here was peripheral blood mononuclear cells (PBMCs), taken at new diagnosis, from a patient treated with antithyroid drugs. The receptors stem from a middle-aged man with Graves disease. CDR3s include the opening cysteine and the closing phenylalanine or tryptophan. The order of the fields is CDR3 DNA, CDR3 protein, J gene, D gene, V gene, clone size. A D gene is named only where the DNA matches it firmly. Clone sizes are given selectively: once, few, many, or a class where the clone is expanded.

DNA: TGTGCCAGCAGCTCAAGTTACATTGAAAAACTGTTTTTT
CDR3: CASSSSYIEKLFF
J: TRBJ1-4
D: -
V: TRBV7-9
size: few

DNA: TGTGCCAGCAGTTTAGCCAGGGCCCCAGATACGCAGTATTTT
CDR3: CASSLARAPDTQYF
J: TRBJ2-3
D: -
V: TRBV7-2
size: many

DNA: TGCGCCAGCAGCAGGGCAGGGGAAGCTTTCTTT
CDR3: CASSRAGEAFF
J: TRBJ1-1
D: -
V: TRBV4-1
size: many

DNA: TGTGCCAGTAGTTCGGGGCCGCTGCGAGAGACCCAGTACTTC
CDR3: CASSSGPLRETQYF
J: TRBJ2-5
D: -
V: TRBV19
size: few

DNA: TGTGCCAGCAGCAAGGGACAGGGGGAATCACCCCTCCACTTT
CDR3: CASSKGQGESPLHF
J: TRBJ1-6
D: TRBD1
V: TRBV7-2
size: -

DNA: TGTGCCAGCAGTGAATCTGGGACAGGGAACACTGAAGCTTTCTTT
CDR3: CASSESGTGNTEAFF
J: TRBJ1-1
D: TRBD1
V: TRBV2
size: many

DNA: TGTGCCAGCAGCTTAGTGGGCGGGAACACTGAAGCTTTCTTT
CDR3: CASSLVGGNTEAFF
J: TRBJ1-1
D: -
V: TRBV7-9
size: many

DNA: TGCGCCAGCAGCGCAACTAGCGGCAGGGAGACCCAGTACTTC
CDR3: CASSATSGRETQYF
J: TRBJ2-5
D: TRBD2
V: TRBV5-1
size: -

DNA: TGCAGTGCTACCCCCCGACCCCCCCGGTTCGGAGATACGCAGTATTTT
CDR3: CSATPRPPRFGDTQYF
J: TRBJ2-3
D: -
V: TRBV20-1
size: -

DNA: TGTGCCAGCAACCGGGACAACTATGGCTACACCTTC
CDR3: CASNRDNYGYTF
J: TRBJ1-2
D: -
V: TRBV2
size: many